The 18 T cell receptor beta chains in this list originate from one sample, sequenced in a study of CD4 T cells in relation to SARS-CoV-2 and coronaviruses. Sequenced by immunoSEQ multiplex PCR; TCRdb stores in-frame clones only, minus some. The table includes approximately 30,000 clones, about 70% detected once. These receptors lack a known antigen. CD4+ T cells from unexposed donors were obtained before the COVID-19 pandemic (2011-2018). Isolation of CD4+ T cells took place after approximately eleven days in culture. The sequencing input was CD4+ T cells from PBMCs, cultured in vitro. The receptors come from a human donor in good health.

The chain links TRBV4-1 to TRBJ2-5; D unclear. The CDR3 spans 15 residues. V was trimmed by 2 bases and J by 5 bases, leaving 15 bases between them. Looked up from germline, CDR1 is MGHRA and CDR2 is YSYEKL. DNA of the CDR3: TGCGCCAGCAGCCAATCCGGGCCCCCTGGGGAGACCCAGTACTTC. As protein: CASSQSGPPGETQYF.

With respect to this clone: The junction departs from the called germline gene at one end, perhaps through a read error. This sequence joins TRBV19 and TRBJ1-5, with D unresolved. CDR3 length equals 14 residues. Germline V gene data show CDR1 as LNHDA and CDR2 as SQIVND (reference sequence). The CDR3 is CASSIDGSNQPQHF. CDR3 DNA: TGTGCCAGTAGTATAGATGGAAGCAATCAACCCCAGCATTTT.

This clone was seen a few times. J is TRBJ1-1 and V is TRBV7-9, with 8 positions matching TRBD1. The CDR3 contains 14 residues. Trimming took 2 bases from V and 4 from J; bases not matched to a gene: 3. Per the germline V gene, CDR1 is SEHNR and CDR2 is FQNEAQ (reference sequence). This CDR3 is CASSLLTGGTEAFF. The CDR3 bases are TGTGCCAGCAGCTTACTAACAGGGGGCACTGAAGCTTTCTTT.

CDR3 in amino acids: CASSRPNVDGYTF. The CDR3, as DNA: TGTGCCAGCAGCCGACCAAATGTCGATGGCTACACCTTC. The V gene is TRBV7-8, the J gene TRBJ1-2; D gene uncertain. The CDR3 runs 13 residues. V dropped 5 bases and J dropped 6 bases, with 13 bases sitting between them. Per the germline V gene, CDR1 is SGHVS and CDR2 is FQNEAQ.

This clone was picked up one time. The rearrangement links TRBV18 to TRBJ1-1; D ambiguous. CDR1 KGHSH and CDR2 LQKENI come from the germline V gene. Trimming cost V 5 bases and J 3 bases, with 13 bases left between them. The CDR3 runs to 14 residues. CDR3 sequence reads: CASSGRADYTEAFF. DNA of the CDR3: TGTGCCAGCTCAGGGCGGGCTGACTACACTGAAGCTTTCTTT.

The CDR3 DNA is TGTGCCAGCAGCTCCGGAAACACCATATATTTT. Protein sequence: CASSSGNTIYF. The V and J genes are TRBV5-6 and TRBJ1-3; no reliable D call. Germline values: CDR1 SGHDT, CDR2 YYEEEE. The V and J ends lost 3 bases and 4 bases respectively, with 2 bases between them. CDR3 length: 11 residues.

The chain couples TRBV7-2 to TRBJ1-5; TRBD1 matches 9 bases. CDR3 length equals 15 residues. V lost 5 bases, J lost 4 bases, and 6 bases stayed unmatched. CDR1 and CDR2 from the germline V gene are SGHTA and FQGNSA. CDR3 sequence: CASSRDRERNQPQHF. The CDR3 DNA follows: TGTGCCAGCAGCAGGGACAGGGAGAGGAATCAGCCCCAGCATTTT.

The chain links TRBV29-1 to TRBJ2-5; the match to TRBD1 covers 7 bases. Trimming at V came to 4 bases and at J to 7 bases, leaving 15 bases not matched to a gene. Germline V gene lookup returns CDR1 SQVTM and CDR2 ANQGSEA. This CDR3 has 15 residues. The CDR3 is CSVAMGRGNQRTQYF. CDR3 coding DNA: TGCAGCGTTGCTATGGGCAGGGGGAATCAGAGGACCCAGTACTTC. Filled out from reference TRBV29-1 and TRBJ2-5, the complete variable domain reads SAVISQKPSRDICQRGTSLTIQCQVDSQVTMMFWYRQQPGQSLTLIATANQGSEATYESGFVIDKFPISRPNLTFSTLTVSNMSPEDSSIYLCSVAMGRGNQRTQYFGPGTRLLVL.

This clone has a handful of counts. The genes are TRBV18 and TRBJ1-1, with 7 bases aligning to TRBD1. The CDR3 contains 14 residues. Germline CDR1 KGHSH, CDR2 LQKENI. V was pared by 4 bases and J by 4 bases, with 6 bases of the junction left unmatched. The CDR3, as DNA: TGTGCCAGCTCACAGGGACAGCTAACCACTGAAGCTTTCTTT. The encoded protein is CASSQGQLTTEAFF.

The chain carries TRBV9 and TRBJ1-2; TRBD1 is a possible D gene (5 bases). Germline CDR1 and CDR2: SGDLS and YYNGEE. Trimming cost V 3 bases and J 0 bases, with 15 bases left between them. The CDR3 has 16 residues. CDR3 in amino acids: CASSGGVGGANYGYTF. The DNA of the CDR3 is TGTGCCAGCAGCGGTGGGGTCGGGGGGGCTAACTATGGCTACACCTTC.

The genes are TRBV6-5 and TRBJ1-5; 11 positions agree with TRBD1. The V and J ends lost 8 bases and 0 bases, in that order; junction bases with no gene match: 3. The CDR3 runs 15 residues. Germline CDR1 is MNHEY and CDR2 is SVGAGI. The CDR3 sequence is CASWTGGYSNQPQHF. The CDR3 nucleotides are TGTGCCAGCTGGACAGGGGGCTATAGCAATCAGCCCCAGCATTTT.

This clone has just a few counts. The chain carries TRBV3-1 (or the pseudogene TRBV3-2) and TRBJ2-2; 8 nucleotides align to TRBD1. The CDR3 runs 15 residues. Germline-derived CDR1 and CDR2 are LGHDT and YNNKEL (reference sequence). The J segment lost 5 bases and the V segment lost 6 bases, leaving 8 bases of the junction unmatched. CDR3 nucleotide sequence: TGTGCCAGCAGTCAGGGGGCGCTCGGGACCGGGGAGCTGTTTTTT. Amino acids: CASSQGALGTGELFF.

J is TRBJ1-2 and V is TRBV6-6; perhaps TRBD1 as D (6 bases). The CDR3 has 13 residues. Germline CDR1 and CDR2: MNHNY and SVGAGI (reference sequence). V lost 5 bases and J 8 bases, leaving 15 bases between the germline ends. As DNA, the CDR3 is TGTGCCAGCAGTCCGCAACAGGGATACGGCTACACCTTC. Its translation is CASSPQQGYGYTF.

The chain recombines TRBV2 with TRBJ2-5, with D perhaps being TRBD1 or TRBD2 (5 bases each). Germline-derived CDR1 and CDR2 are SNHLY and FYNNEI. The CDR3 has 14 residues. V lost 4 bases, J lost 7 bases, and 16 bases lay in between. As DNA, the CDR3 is TGTGCCAGCAGTGTTTCCGGGACGGCCAGGACCCAGTACTTC. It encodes CASSVSGTARTQYF.

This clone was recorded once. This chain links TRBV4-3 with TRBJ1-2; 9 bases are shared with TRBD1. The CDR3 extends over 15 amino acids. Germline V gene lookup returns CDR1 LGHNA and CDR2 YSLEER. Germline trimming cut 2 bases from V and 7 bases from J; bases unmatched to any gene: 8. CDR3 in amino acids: CASSQFLGQGSGYTF. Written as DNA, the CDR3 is TGCGCCAGCAGCCAATTCCTGGGACAGGGCTCTGGCTACACCTTC.

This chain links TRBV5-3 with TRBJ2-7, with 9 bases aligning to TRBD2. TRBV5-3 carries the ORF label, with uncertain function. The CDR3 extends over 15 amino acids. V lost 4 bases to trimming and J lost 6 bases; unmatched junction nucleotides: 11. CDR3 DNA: TGTGCCAGAAGCCCATGGCGGGGGGGCCTGGGCGAGCAGTACTTC. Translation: CARSPWRGGLGEQYF.

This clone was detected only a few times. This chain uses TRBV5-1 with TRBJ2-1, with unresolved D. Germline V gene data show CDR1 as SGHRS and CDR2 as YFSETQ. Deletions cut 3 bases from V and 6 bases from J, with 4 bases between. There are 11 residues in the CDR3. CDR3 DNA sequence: TGCGCCAGCAGCTCTTTCAATGAGCAGTTCTTC. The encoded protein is CASSSFNEQFF.

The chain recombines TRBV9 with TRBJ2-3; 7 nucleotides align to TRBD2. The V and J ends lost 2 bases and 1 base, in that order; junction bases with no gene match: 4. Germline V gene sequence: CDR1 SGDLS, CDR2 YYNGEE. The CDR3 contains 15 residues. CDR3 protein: CASSVGGLGTDTQYF. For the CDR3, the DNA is TGTGCCAGCAGCGTGGGGGGGTTGGGCACAGATACGCAGTATTTT.